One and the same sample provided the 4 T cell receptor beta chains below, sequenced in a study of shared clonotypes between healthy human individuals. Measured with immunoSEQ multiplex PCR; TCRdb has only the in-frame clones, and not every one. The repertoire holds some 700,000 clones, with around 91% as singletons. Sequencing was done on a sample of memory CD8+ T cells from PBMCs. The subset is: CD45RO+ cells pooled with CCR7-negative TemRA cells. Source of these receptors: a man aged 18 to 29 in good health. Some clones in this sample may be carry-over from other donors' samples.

CDR3 amino acids: CASSLGLANEQFF. The CDR3 DNA reads TGTGCCAGCAGCTTAGGGCTAGCGAATGAGCAGTTCTTC. The chain employs TRBV9 and TRBJ2-1, with D perhaps TRBD2 (6 bases). The CDR3 is made up of 13 amino acids. Trimming took 4 bases from V and 7 from J, leaving 12 bases between them. Looked up from germline, CDR1 is SGDLS and CDR2 is YYNGEE.

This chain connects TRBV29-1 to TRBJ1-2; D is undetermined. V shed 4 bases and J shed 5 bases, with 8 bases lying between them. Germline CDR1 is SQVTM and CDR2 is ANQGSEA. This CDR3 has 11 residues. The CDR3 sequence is CSVVHSYGYTF. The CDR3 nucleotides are TGCAGCGTTGTGCACAGTTATGGCTACACCTTC.

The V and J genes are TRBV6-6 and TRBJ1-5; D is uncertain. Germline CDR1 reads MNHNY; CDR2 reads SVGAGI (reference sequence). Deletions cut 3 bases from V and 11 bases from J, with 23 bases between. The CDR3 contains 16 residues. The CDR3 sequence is CASSYSDGLAIKAQHF. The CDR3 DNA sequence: TGTGCCAGCAGTTATTCGGACGGTTTAGCAATCAAAGCCCAGCATTTT.

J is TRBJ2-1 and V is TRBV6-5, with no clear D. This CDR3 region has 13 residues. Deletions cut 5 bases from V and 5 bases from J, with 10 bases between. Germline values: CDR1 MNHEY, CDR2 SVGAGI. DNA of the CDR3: TGTGCCAGCAGTGCTCTTGGGGACAATGAGCAGTTCTTC. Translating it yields CASSALGDNEQFF.